This T cell receptor (beta chain) was sequenced during a study of control samples from healthy donors and cancer patients. Germline V gene lookup returns CDR1 SEHNR and CDR2 FQNEAQ (reference sequence). V lost 6 bases to trimming and J lost 4 bases; unmatched junction nucleotides: 9. The CDR3 covers 16 residues. The protocol was immunoSEQ multiplex PCR, while the TCRdb copy is restricted to in-frame clones and leaves out a portion. The profile covers roughly 170,000 clones, with more than 90% appearing a single time and around 2% taken by the ten largest. The chain employs TRBV7-9 and TRBJ2-2; TRBD1 agrees at 9 bases. The source is a woman between 40 and 50 years old in good health. The sequencing input was blood. CDR3 sequence: CASSYNRGPSTGELFF. Here the CDR3 DNA reads TGTGCCAGCAGTTACAACAGGGGGCCGAGCACCGGGGAGCTGTTTTTT.